A selection of T cell receptor beta chains follows, all from one sample in a study of blood T cell repertoires in COVID-19. Sequencing used immunoSEQ multiplex PCR; TCRdb keeps in-frame clones, though not all of them. Of 200,000 to 250,000 clones in the sample, 70% to 90% were seen once. The specimen sequenced was peripheral blood. These receptors were taken from a woman aged 18 to 35 who had recovered from COVID-19. CDR3s include the opening cysteine and the closing phenylalanine or tryptophan. D genes are given only for firm matches. Clone size appears in some rows only: once, few, many, or a class for an expanded clone.

>.|TRBV6-9|.|TRBJ2-3
CASSYGGLTDTQYF
TGTGCCAGCAGTTACGGGGGACTTACAGATACGCAGTATTTT
>TRBD2|TRBV20-1|once|TRBJ2-2
CSASRPLAGTGELFF
TGCAGTGCTAGTCGTCCCCTAGCGGGCACCGGGGAGCTGTTTTTT
>TRBD2|TRBV6-6|.|TRBJ2-7
CASTSGTSDYEQYF
TGTGCCAGCACCTCCGGGACTAGCGACTACGAGCAGTACTTC
>TRBD2|TRBV5-1|.|TRBJ2-2
CASSSLAGGSGELFF
TGCGCCAGCAGCTCCCTAGCGGGAGGTTCCGGGGAGCTGTTTTTT
>TRBD2|TRBV27|.|TRBJ2-1
CASSPLTSGSPFNEQFF
TGTGCCAGCAGTCCGCTGACTAGCGGGAGCCCCTTCAATGAGCAGTTCTTC
>.|TRBV19|.|TRBJ1-4
CASSRDGAGEKLFF
TGTGCCAGTAGTCGTGATGGGGCGGGGGAAAAACTGTTTTTT
>.|TRBV14|.|TRBJ1-1
CASSQDIRLEAFF
TGTGCCAGCAGCCAAGATATCCGACTTGAAGCTTTCTTT
>.|TRBV6-5|once|TRBJ2-3
CASSYSLASDTQYF
TGTGCCAGCAGTTACTCGTTAGCTTCAGATACGCAGTATTTT
>.|TRBV4-1|.|TRBJ2-1
CASSPGGANEQFF
TGCGCCAGCAGCCCCGGTGGAGCGAATGAGCAGTTCTTC
>TRBD2|TRBV5-1|.|TRBJ2-2
CASSLNSGSLGELFF
TGCGCCAGCAGCTTGAACAGCGGGAGTCTCGGGGAGCTGTTTTTT
>.|TRBV6-5|.|TRBJ2-1
CASSYGANEQFF
TGTGCCAGCAGTTACGGGGCTAATGAGCAGTTCTTC
>.|TRBV3-1/TRBV3-2|.|TRBJ1-1
CASSQAGGMNTEAFF
TGTGCCAGCAGCCAGGCTGGGGGGATGAACACTGAAGCTTTCTTT
>.|TRBV28|once|TRBJ1-2
CASTLNGKGYGYTF
TGTGCCAGCACCCTGAACGGTAAGGGGTATGGCTACACCTTC
>.|TRBV4-2|once|TRBJ1-1
CASSQAGTEAFF
TGTGCCAGCAGCCAAGCAGGGACTGAAGCTTTCTTT
>TRBD1|TRBV10-1|.|TRBJ2-4
CASSGQGIQYF
TGCGCCAGCAGTGGACAGGGAATTCAGTACTTC
>.|TRBV19|.|TRBJ2-6
CATLPGNAGANVLTF
TGTGCCACCTTACCAGGGAATGCTGGGGCCAACGTCCTGACTTTC
>TRBD2|TRBV6-1|.|TRBJ2-5
CASSVLAEVGGETQYF
TGTGCCAGCAGTGTGCTAGCGGAAGTGGGGGGGGAGACCCAGTACTTC
>TRBD1|TRBV4-1|.|TRBJ1-2
CASRGPIAGQGLGYTF
TGCGCCAGCAGGGGCCCTATCGCGGGACAGGGTCTAGGCTACACCTTC
>.|TRBV18|once|TRBJ1-1
CASSPQRIEAFF
TGTGCCAGCTCACCGCAGCGCATCGAAGCTTTCTTT
>TRBD2|TRBV6-5|.|TRBJ2-7
CASSQSGSMSYEQYF
TGTGCCAGCAGCCAGAGCGGGAGCATGTCCTACGAGCAGTACTTC